These 22 T cell receptor beta chains were all obtained from the same sample, sequenced in a study of T cell responses to AZD1222 COVID-19 vaccine. TCRdb's copy holds only in-frame clones and misses some; the assay was immunoSEQ multiplex PCR. This sample has roughly 100,000 clones, with 80% to 90% found just once. The sample was peripheral blood, taken on day 0 of AZD1222 vaccination. Receptors were obtained from an adult in good health.

This chain joins TRBV7-2 and TRBJ2-7; 7 nucleotides line up with TRBD2. V gave up 5 bases and J gave up 3 bases; unmatched junction bases: 4. CDR1 is SGHTA, CDR2 FQGNSA, per germline. The CDR3 length is 13 residues. CDR3 residues: CASSPGLGYEQYF. CDR3 bases: TGTGCCAGCAGCCCCGGACTAGGCTACGAGCAGTACTTC.

V and J are TRBV30 and TRBJ1-2, with D unresolved. The CDR3 loop spans 14 amino acids. Germline V gene lookup returns CDR1 GTSNPN and CDR2 SVGIG (reference sequence). The ends were cut back, 2 bases at V and 8 bases at J, with 18 bases in the middle. The CDR3 spells CAWSRKGPLGGYTF. The DNA of the CDR3 is TGTGCCTGGAGTAGAAAAGGCCCTCTGGGGGGCTACACCTTC.

The V and J genes are TRBV7-6 and TRBJ2-2; TRBD2 matches 9 bases. The CDR3 length is 17 residues. J gave up 4 bases and V 3 bases, and 9 bases lay outside the gene matches. Germline CDR1 reads SGHVS; CDR2 reads FNYEAQ. In DNA form, the CDR3 reads TGTGCCAGCAGCTTTTACGCGGGAGGGCCGGGCACCGGGGAGCTGTTTTTT. It translates to CASSFYAGGPGTGELFF.

The rearrangement links TRBV28 to TRBJ1-4; the D is unclear. The V gene's germline CDR1 is MDHEN and CDR2 SYDVKM. CDR3 size: 15 residues. Trimming cost V 7 bases and J 6 bases, with 18 bases left between them. CDR3 DNA sequence: TGTGCCAGCAAGGGTACCGTGGTAGTGCATGAAAAACTGTTTTTT. Amino acids: CASKGTVVVHEKLFF.

The chain recombines TRBV7-9 with TRBJ2-7, with D possibly TRBD2 on 5 matching bases. The CDR3 consists of 14 residues. Per germline, CDR1 SEHNR and CDR2 FQNEAQ (reference sequence). Trimming took 1 base from V and 2 from J, leaving 9 bases between them. The CDR3 sequence: CASSLVPRAYEQYF. CDR3 bases: TGTGCCAGCAGCTTAGTCCCGCGGGCCTACGAGCAGTACTTC.

This clone turned up a few times. V is TRBV5-1 and J is TRBJ2-2, with D unresolved. The V gene's germline CDR1 is SGHRS and CDR2 YFSETQ. The CDR3 runs to 13 residues. With 0 bases removed from V and 3 bases from J, the gap between germline ends came to 3 bases. CDR3 nucleotide sequence: TGCGCCAGCAGCTTGGACGACACCGGGGAGCTGTTTTTT. Translation gives CASSLDDTGELFF.

This chain joins TRBV6-2 or TRBV6-3 and TRBJ1-4; a weak D match, TRBD1 (5 bases). V was pared by 5 bases and J by 8 bases, with 21 bases between. The germline V gene encodes CDR1 MNHEY and CDR2 SVGEGT. CDR3 size: 16 residues. CDR3 DNA: TGTGCCAGCAGTCCCACTCAGGGATTAATGTGGGAAAAACTGTTTTTT. It yields the protein CASSPTQGLMWEKLFF.

This clone came up once. The rearrangement links TRBV5-1 to TRBJ2-3; D is possibly TRBD2 (6 bases). The V and J ends lost 7 bases and 0 bases respectively, with 21 bases between them. Germline assignment: CDR1 SGHRS and CDR2 YFSETQ. This CDR3 contains 17 residues. The DNA of the CDR3 is TGCGCCAGCCGAAGTTTTTCGGACTACCCTAGCACAGATACGCAGTATTTT. It encodes CASRSFSDYPSTDTQYF.

The CDR3 region is CASSRAGTSLTGYGYTF. The CDR3, as DNA: TGTGCCAGCAGCCGAGCCGGGACTTCCCTCACGGGCTATGGCTACACCTTC. The V call is TRBV14, the J call TRBJ1-2, with a tentative D call TRBD1 (5 bases). CDR1 and CDR2 from the germline V gene are SGHDN and FVKESK. There are 17 residues in the CDR3. V was trimmed by 4 bases and J by 4 bases, leaving 22 bases between them.

CDR3 nucleotide sequence: TGCAGTGCTAGTCGTAGCGGACGAAATGAAAAACTGTTTTTT. As protein: CSASRSGRNEKLFF. The chain is built from TRBV20-1 and TRBJ1-4; D unresolved. The germline gives CDR1 DFQATT, CDR2 SNEGSKA (reference sequence). Trimming shortened V by 3 bases and J by 5 bases, and 13 bases separated the two germline ends. The CDR3 has 14 amino acids.

The rearrangement links TRBV7-9 to TRBJ1-2, with 9 bases matching TRBD1. Looked up from germline, CDR1 is SEHNR and CDR2 is FQNEAQ (reference sequence). This CDR3 has 15 residues. Trimming removed 1 base from V and 5 bases from J; junction bases left unmatched: 5. The CDR3 nucleotides are TGTGCCAGCAGCTTAGAGGCCGGACAGGGGTATGGCTACACCTTC. Its protein is CASSLEAGQGYGYTF.

This rearrangement joins TRBV4-3 to TRBJ2-7, with 8 bases lining up with TRBD2. V shed 0 bases, J shed 2 bases, and the junction held 12 bases outside the gene matches. The V gene's germline CDR1 is LGHNA and CDR2 YSLEER. The CDR3 spans 18 residues. CDR3 nucleotide sequence: TGCGCCAGCAGCCAAGATTTGACTAGCGTGTCTGCTACCTACGAGCAGTACTTC. Its translation: CASSQDLTSVSATYEQYF.

This chain links TRBV19 with TRBJ2-1; 10 bases map to TRBD1. CDR3 size: 15 residues. V was pared by 4 bases and J by 6 bases, with 6 bases of the junction left unmatched. CDR1 is LNHDA, CDR2 SQIVND, per germline (reference sequence). DNA for the CDR3: TGTGCCAGTAGTAAACAGGACAGGGGGTTCAATGAGCAGTTCTTC. As protein: CASSKQDRGFNEQFF.

The rearrangement links TRBV14 to TRBJ2-3, with D unclear. Germline values: CDR1 SGHDN, CDR2 FVKESK. CDR3 length: 14 amino acids. V lost 10 bases, J lost 1 base, and 15 bases lay in between. The CDR3 DNA sequence: TGTGCCACCTCGACCCGAGGCGGCACAGATACGCAGTATTTT. This codes for CATSTRGGTDTQYF.

The table lists this clone with a count of one. The chain carries TRBV11-3 and TRBJ2-5, with 8 positions matching TRBD1. V lost 5 bases, J lost 1 base, and 3 bases stayed unmatched. This CDR3 is 14 amino acids long. Germline V gives CDR1 SGHNT, CDR2 YENEEA. The CDR3 protein is CASSRGTGQETQYF. CDR3 bases: TGTGCCAGCAGCAGGGGGACAGGCCAAGAGACCCAGTACTTC.

The chain joins TRBV14 to TRBJ2-7; D possibly matches TRBD1 or TRBD2 (6 bases each). The CDR3 has 16 amino acids. Germline CDR1 SGHDN, CDR2 FVKESK. V lost 0 bases to trimming and J lost 4 bases, with 16 bases between them. Here the CDR3 reads CASSQEIWGARYEQYF. CDR3 in DNA: TGTGCCAGCAGCCAAGAGATTTGGGGGGCGCGGTACGAGCAGTACTTC.

CDR3 DNA sequence: TGTGCCAGCAGTTTAACCAGGGGGAATGAAAAACTGTTTTTT. This gives the protein CASSLTRGNEKLFF. The V gene is TRBV27, the J gene TRBJ1-4; 7 nucleotides line up with TRBD1. CDR1 is MNHEY, CDR2 SMNVEV, per germline (reference sequence). The CDR3 extends over 14 amino acids. V was pared by 2 bases and J by 5 bases, with 2 bases of the junction left unmatched.

This clone was observed a handful of times. The rearrangement links TRBV15 to TRBJ2-1; possible D gene TRBD2, 5 bases. V lost 11 bases, J lost 4 bases, and 18 bases lay in between. Germline CDR1 is LNHNV and CDR2 is YYDKDF (reference sequence). This CDR3 region has 14 residues. The CDR3 reads CAAERTRGYNEQFF. CDR3 nucleotides: TGTGCCGCCGAAAGAACCCGGGGTTACAATGAGCAGTTCTTC.

The V call is TRBV18, the J call TRBJ2-7, with 7 bases aligning to TRBD1. V was clipped by 2 bases and J by 2 bases; unmatched bases: 6. CDR1 KGHSH and CDR2 LQKENI come from the germline V gene. CDR3 length: 15 residues. The CDR3 loop reads CASSPVGGEAYEQYF. The CDR3 DNA is TGTGCCAGCTCACCAGTAGGGGGCGAAGCCTACGAGCAGTACTTC.

This rearrangement joins TRBV9 to TRBJ2-1, with 12 bases matching TRBD2. V was clipped by 3 bases and J by 6 bases; unmatched bases: 19. Germline V CDR1 and CDR2: SGDLS, YYNGEE. CDR3 size: 20 residues. CDR3: CASSDPGRLAGARPRNEQFF. Written as DNA, the CDR3 is TGTGCCAGCAGCGACCCCGGCCGACTAGCGGGGGCCAGACCACGCAATGAGCAGTTCTTC.

The gene calls are TRBV7-2 and TRBJ1-6; possible D gene TRBD1, 5 bases. The CDR3 is made up of 16 amino acids. Trimming cost V 1 base and J 6 bases, with 13 bases left between them. Germline V CDR1 and CDR2: SGHTA, FQGNSA. CDR3: CASSLEGGTSNSPLHF. CDR3 bases: TGTGCCAGCAGCTTAGAGGGAGGGACTTCTAATTCACCCCTCCACTTT.

This clone was observed once. DNA of the CDR3: TGTGCCAGCAGCATGACAGGGGCCAACTATGGCTACACCTTC. Translated: CASSMTGANYGYTF. V is TRBV6-5 and J is TRBJ1-2, with 8 bases that match TRBD1. The CDR3 has 14 amino acids. CDR1 is MNHEY and CDR2 is SVGAGI in the germline V gene. Unmatched junction bases numbered 5, after V lost 6 bases and J lost 2 bases.